The clone carrying this T cell receptor (beta chain) was observed many times. What it binds is unknown. This record comes from a study of response to subunit inactivated influenza vaccine. Each CDR3 protein is one row after TCRdb ran MiXCR on the RT-PCR reads. The sample has 400,000 to 650,000 distinct CDR3 sequences; approximately 7.8% are singletons. Overall study findings and caveats: Authors suggested that a seasonal influenza vaccination recruits few new T cells each time.

Trimming pared 2 bases from V and 0 bases from J, leaving 26 bases between. Germline V lookup: CDR1 DFQATT, CDR2 SNEGSKA (reference sequence). CDR3 length: 20 residues. Sequenced material: PBMCs from blood, taken less than 30 months after vaccination. The source is a man aged 45 to 70 who received an inactivated influenza vaccine. The chain joins TRBV20-1 to TRBJ2-4; no reliable D call. In DNA, the CDR3 is TGCAGTGCTAGACCCCCGGGTCTCACAGATTCTAATTTAGCCAAAAACATTCAGTACTTC. This translates into CSARPPGLTDSNLAKNIQYF.